This T cell receptor (beta chain) is from a study of T cell responses to AZD1222 COVID-19 vaccine. Libraries were prepared by immunoSEQ multiplex PCR; TCRdb keeps only in-frame clonotypes and omits some of them. The table lists some 150,000 clones, about 91% of them singletons, with over 12% in the top ten. Specimen: peripheral blood, collected on day 0 of AZD1222 vaccination. This TCR came from an adult in good health.

CDR3: CASSPPYIRGSYGYTF. The DNA for the CDR3 is TGTGCCAGCTCACCACCGTATATCCGGGGATCCTATGGCTACACCTTC. The rearrangement joins TRBV18 to TRBJ1-2; no clear D gene. CDR1 and CDR2 (germline): KGHSH, LQKENI. The CDR3 has 16 residues. V dropped 0 bases and J dropped 4 bases, with 15 bases sitting between them.